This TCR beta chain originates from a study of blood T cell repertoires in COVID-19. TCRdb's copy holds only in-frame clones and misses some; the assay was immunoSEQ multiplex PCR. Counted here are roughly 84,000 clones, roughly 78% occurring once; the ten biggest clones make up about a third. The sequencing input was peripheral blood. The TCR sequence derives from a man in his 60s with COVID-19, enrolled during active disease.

The CDR3 protein is CASVRGGDEAFF. The CDR3 DNA sequence: TGCGCCAGCGTAAGGGGTGGGGATGAAGCTTTCTTT. This chain uses TRBV10-2 with TRBJ1-1, with D perhaps TRBD1 (5 bases). The CDR3 has 12 residues. V dropped 8 bases and J dropped 7 bases, with 14 bases sitting between them. Germline CDR1 is WSHSY and CDR2 is SAAADI.